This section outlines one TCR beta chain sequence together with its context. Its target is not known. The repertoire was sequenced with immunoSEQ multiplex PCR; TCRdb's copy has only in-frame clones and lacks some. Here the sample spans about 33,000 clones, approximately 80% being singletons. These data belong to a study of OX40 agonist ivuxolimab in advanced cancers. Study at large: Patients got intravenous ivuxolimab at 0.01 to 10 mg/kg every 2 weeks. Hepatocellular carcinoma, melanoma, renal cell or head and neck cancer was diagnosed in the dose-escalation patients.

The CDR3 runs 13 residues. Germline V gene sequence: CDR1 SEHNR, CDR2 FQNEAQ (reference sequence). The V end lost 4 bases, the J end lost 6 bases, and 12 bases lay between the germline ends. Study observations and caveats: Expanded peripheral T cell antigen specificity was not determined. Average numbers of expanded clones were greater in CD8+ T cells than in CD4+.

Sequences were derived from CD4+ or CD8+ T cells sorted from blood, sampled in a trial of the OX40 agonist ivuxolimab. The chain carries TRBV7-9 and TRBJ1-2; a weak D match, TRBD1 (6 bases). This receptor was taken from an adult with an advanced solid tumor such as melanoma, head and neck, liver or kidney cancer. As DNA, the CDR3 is TGTGCCAGCAGCTCGACAGGTCGTGATGGCTACACCTTC. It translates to CASSSTGRDGYTF.